This entry describes one T cell receptor beta chain. In the source study's methods: Owing to the provision of junction-only sequences devoid of quality scores by immunoSEQ, filtering differed. Sequenced by immunoSEQ multiplex PCR; TCRdb stores in-frame clones only, minus some. D and trimming come from the DNA, and the V and J calls and clone size come from that table. The profile shows over a million clones, 78% of them singletons. Trimming removed 0 bases from V and 0 bases from J, with 8 bases in between. Germline values: CDR1 SGHNT, CDR2 YYREEE (reference sequence). CDR3 length equals 15 residues. The sample comes from a study of shared clonotypes between healthy human individuals.

The source of this sequence is a man between 18 and 35 years old in good health. Some clones in this sample may be carry-over from other donors' samples. The sequenced sample consisted of memory CD4+ T cells from PBMCs. Subset in this sample: CD45RA-negative fraction. The chain recombines TRBV5-4 with TRBJ2-3; either TRBD1 or TRBD2 may supply D (5 bases each). This CDR3 reads CASSLGGPSTDTQYF. Here the CDR3 DNA reads TGTGCCAGCAGCTTGGGGGGACCTAGCACAGATACGCAGTATTTT.